This record covers a single T cell receptor beta chain. In the original analysis: Amplification with reference gene primers provided the estimates of nucleated cell counts. Libraries were prepared by immunoSEQ multiplex PCR; TCRdb keeps only in-frame clonotypes and omits some of them. That table gives V, J and clone size, and the DNA gave D and trimming. This table holds about 130,000 clones, approximately 90% found once. The data were taken from a study of blood T cell repertoires in COVID-19. Study-wide background: Sites in the United States, Italy and Spain provided acute and convalescent COVID-19 samples. T cells, B-cell-depleted T cells, or PBMCs supplied cDNA or gDNA.

The CDR3 sequence is 18 residues long. V is TRBV21-1 and J is TRBJ2-2; whether TRBD2, the table's D call, matches the DNA was not checked. TRBV21-1 counts as a pseudogene. The sample was peripheral blood. This TCR was recovered from a man in his forties or fifties with acute or convalescent COVID-19. The CDR3 nucleotides are TGTGCCAGCAGCAGAATTGCTAGCGGGGGGCCAAACACCGGGGAGCTGTTTTTT. It yields the protein CASSRIASGGPNTGELFF.